This T cell receptor (beta chain) was captured in a study of cytomegalovirus exposure and HLA in healthy donors. The PCR employed 60 Vbeta primers together with 13 Jbeta primers. Produced via immunoSEQ multiplex PCR; TCRdb's table is partial and in-frame only. Of 150,000 to 200,000 clones in the sample, 82% are singletons; the top ten hold 8.5%. Unmatched junction bases numbered 3, after V lost 4 bases and J lost 3 bases. The CDR3 has 13 amino acids. Germline lookup yields CDR1 SGHKS and CDR2 YYEKEE (reference sequence). The clonotype originates from a male donor in good health and CMV-seropositive. The J gene is TRBJ2-7, the V gene TRBV5-5; 8 bases fit TRBD1. Sequencing input: PBMCs. The CDR3 DNA sequence: TGTGCCAGCAGCACAGGGGGGCACTACGAGCAGTACTTC. It yields the protein CASSTGGHYEQYF.